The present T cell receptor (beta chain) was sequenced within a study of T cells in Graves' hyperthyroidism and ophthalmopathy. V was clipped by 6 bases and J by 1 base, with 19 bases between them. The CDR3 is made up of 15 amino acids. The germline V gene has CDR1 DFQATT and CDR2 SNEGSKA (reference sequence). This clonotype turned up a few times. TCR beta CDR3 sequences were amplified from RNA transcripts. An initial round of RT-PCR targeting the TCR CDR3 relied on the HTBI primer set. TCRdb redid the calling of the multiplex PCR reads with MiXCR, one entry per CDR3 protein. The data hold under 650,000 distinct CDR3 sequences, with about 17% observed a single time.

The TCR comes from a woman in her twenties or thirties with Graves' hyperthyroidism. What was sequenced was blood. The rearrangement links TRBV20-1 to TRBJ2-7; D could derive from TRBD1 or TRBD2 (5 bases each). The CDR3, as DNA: TGCAGTGCCCCCGGAGGTGGGGGTAGGTCCTACGAGCAGTACTTC. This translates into CSAPGGGGRSYEQYF.